A selection of T cell receptor beta chains follows, all from one sample in a study of control samples from healthy donors and cancer patients. The table came from immunoSEQ multiplex PCR; TCRdb's copy has only in-frame clones and leaves some out. The sample shows fewer than 95,000 clones, around 87% of them seen only once. Sequenced material: blood. These receptors originate from a woman between 45 and 60 years old in good health. Each CDR3 is given with its conserved first and last residue. The D gene is left open where the match is weak. The size field is filled for only some rows; it gives once, few, many or a size class.

d_call	j_call	clone_size	v_call	cdr3_aa	cdr3_nt
TRBD2	TRBJ2-1	.	TRBV6-2/TRBV6-3	CASSTLAGTSSYNEQFF	TGTGCCAGCAGTACACTAGCGGGAACGAGCTCCTACAATGAGCAGTTCTTC
.	TRBJ1-5	.	TRBV7-8	CASSLAWGFNQPQHF	TGTGCCAGCAGCTTAGCTTGGGGGTTCAATCAGCCCCAGCATTTT
.	TRBJ2-1	.	TRBV7-6	CASSGYIRTANNEQFF	TGTGCCAGCAGCGGCTATATCCGGACGGCCAACAATGAGCAGTTCTTC
.	TRBJ1-2	.	TRBV5-4	CASSLGAVGDYGYTF	TGTGCCAGCAGCCTTGGCGCGGTTGGCGACTATGGCTACACCTTC
.	TRBJ2-1	once	TRBV4-2	CASSQAGRGNEQFF	TGTGCCAGCAGCCAAGCGGGCAGGGGCAATGAGCAGTTCTTC
.	TRBJ1-2	once	TRBV27	CASSFVTEINYGYTF	TGTGCCAGCAGTTTTGTAACAGAGATTAACTATGGCTACACCTTC
.	TRBJ1-1	.	TRBV10-3	CAISETGRATEAFF	TGTGCCATCAGTGAGACAGGTCGGGCCACTGAAGCTTTCTTT
.	TRBJ2-1	.	TRBV6-5	CASRLRDHEQFF	TGTGCCAGCAGACTCCGGGACCACGAGCAGTTCTTC
.	TRBJ2-1	.	TRBV27	CASSLKRSSYNEQFF	TGTGCCAGCAGTTTAAAACGGAGCTCCTACAATGAGCAGTTCTTC
.	TRBJ2-5	.	TRBV28	CASSFPAEIQETQYF	TGTGCCAGCAGTTTCCCAGCGGAGATCCAAGAGACCCAGTACTTC
.	TRBJ2-1	.	TRBV24-1	CATSDQQSVPYNEQFF	TGTGCCACCAGTGATCAACAGTCTGTACCCTACAATGAGCAGTTCTTC
.	TRBJ2-7	few	TRBV4-1	CASSQVGNYEQYF	TGCGCCAGCAGCCAGGTAGGGAACTACGAGCAGTACTTC
.	TRBJ1-1	.	TRBV7-8	CVSSLVAGVRNTEAFF	TGTGTCAGCAGCTTGGTGGCAGGGGTAAGGAACACTGAAGCTTTCTTT
.	TRBJ2-5	.	TRBV7-6	CASSLGGEGWETQYF	TGTGCCAGCAGCTTAGGGGGCGAGGGTTGGGAGACCCAGTACTTC
TRBD1	TRBJ1-1	.	TRBV12-3/TRBV12-4	CASSIDRARGAFF	TGTGCCAGCAGCATAGACAGGGCGCGGGGAGCTTTCTTT
.	TRBJ2-7	.	TRBV6-5	CASSSVGTYEQYF	TGTGCCAGCAGCAGCGTCGGGACATACGAGCAGTACTTC
.	TRBJ1-5	.	TRBV7-2	CASSLAGLSNQPQHF	TGTGCCAGCAGCTTAGCAGGGTTAAGCAATCAGCCCCAGCATTTT
.	TRBJ2-2	.	TRBV29-1	CSVLIEGEAWTGELFF	TGCAGCGTCCTAATCGAGGGCGAAGCCTGGACCGGGGAGCTGTTTTTT
.	TRBJ2-3	.	TRBV15	CATSRDGRQRDTQYF	TGTGCCACCAGCAGGGATGGGCGACAGAGAGATACGCAGTATTTT
TRBD2	TRBJ2-3	.	TRBV2	CASSTSGRAVRQYF	TGTGCCAGCAGTACTAGCGGGAGGGCCGTTAGGCAGTATTTT
TRBD2	TRBJ2-4	.	TRBV12-3/TRBV12-4	CASSRLAGNIQYF	TGTGCCAGCAGTCGACTAGCGGGAAACATTCAGTACTTC
TRBD2	TRBJ2-2	.	TRBV7-9	CASSPRGLAGLTGELFF	TGTGCCAGCAGCCCTAGAGGTCTAGCGGGCCTCACCGGGGAGCTGTTTTTT
.	TRBJ1-4	.	TRBV19	CASSRRGSTEKLFF	TGTGCCAGTAGCCGACGGGGCTCCACTGAAAAACTGTTTTTT
TRBD2	TRBJ2-7	few	TRBV4-2	CASSRTSGTSYEQYF	TGTGCCAGCAGCCGGACTAGCGGCACTTCCTACGAGCAGTACTTC
TRBD1	TRBJ1-2	.	TRBV27	CASSPRTGMAANYGYTF	TGTGCCAGCAGTCCACGGACAGGGATGGCGGCTAACTATGGCTACACCTTC
.	TRBJ2-5	.	TRBV2	CASSRIPQKTQYF	TGTGCCAGCAGCCGCATACCCCAAAAGACCCAGTACTTC
.	TRBJ1-3	.	TRBV11-3	CASSLGSGGSGNTIYF	TGTGCCAGCAGCTTAGGAAGCGGGGGCTCTGGAAACACCATATATTTT
TRBD2	TRBJ2-3	.	TRBV5-1	CASSLLAGNTDTQYF	TGCGCCAGCAGCTTACTAGCGGGTAACACAGATACGCAGTATTTT
.	TRBJ2-1	.	TRBV5-1	CASSDETGPYNEQFF	TGCGCCAGCAGCGACGAGACCGGACCTTACAATGAGCAGTTCTTC
.	TRBJ1-5	once	TRBV7-2	CASSLNAVGNQPQHF	TGTGCCAGCAGCTTAAATGCGGTTGGCAATCAGCCCCAGCATTTT
.	TRBJ1-3	.	TRBV2	CASRIAGNTIYF	TGTGCCAGCCGCATCGCCGGAAACACCATATATTTT
TRBD1	TRBJ2-5	.	TRBV7-9	CASSSRQGVETQYF	TGTGCCAGCAGCTCGCGACAGGGCGTGGAGACCCAGTACTTC
.	TRBJ2-1	.	TRBV11-2	CASSLGGSGYNEQFF	TGTGCCAGCAGCTTAGGAGGTAGCGGATACAATGAGCAGTTCTTC
TRBD1	TRBJ1-1	once	TRBV14	CASSRQSSLHRGRVNTEAFF	TGTGCCAGCAGCCGACAGTCGAGCCTACACAGGGGGCGCGTGAACACTGAAGCTTTCTTT
.	TRBJ1-5	.	TRBV7-8	CASSAGTQGQPQHF	TGTGCCAGCAGCGCCGGGACGCAGGGTCAGCCCCAGCATTTT
.	TRBJ1-2	.	TRBV24-1	CATSDFTSYGYTF	TGTGCCACCAGTGATTTCACCTCCTATGGCTACACCTTC
TRBD1	TRBJ1-4	.	TRBV19	CASSTDRGEKLFF	TGTGCCAGTAGTACGGACAGGGGTGAAAAACTGTTTTTT
.	TRBJ2-3	.	TRBV7-2	CASSFSTDTQYF	TGTGCCAGCAGCTTCAGCACAGATACGCAGTATTTT
.	TRBJ1-1	.	TRBV4-2	CASSEGSDLNTEAFF	TGTGCCAGCAGCGAAGGTTCAGACCTCAACACTGAAGCTTTCTTT
TRBD1	TRBJ1-5	.	TRBV7-8	CASSLARGTGDTNQPQHF	TGTGCCAGCAGCTTAGCGAGAGGGACAGGGGATACAAATCAGCCCCAGCATTTT
.	TRBJ1-1	few	TRBV2	CASSIQGNTEAFF	TGTGCCAGCAGTATCCAGGGGAACACTGAAGCTTTCTTT
.	TRBJ1-4	once	TRBV19	CASSTPGIGEKLFF	TGTGCCAGTAGTACACCAGGGATTGGGGAAAAACTGTTTTTT